These T cell receptor beta chains were read from a single sample in a study of blood T cell repertoires in COVID-19. Profiling relied on immunoSEQ multiplex PCR, and the TCRdb table lists in-frame clones only, not all of them. Altogether over 200,000 clones are present, approximately 91% being singletons, with the ten largest covering 0.72%. The sequenced material came from peripheral blood. The origin of the receptors is a man between 40 and 49 years old with acute or convalescent COVID-19. The CDR3 runs from the conserved cysteine through the conserved F or W. A D gene is named only where the DNA matches it firmly. The size of a clone is reported for some rows only, either as once, few or many, or as a class for expanded clones.

v_call,d_call,clone_size,j_call,cdr3_aa,cdr3_nt
TRBV4-2,-,-,TRBJ2-1,CASSLGSFRNEQFF,TGTGCCAGCAGCCTCGGGAGTTTCCGCAATGAGCAGTTCTTC
TRBV3-1/TRBV3-2,TRBD1,-,TRBJ1-4,CASSQGDRGVEKLFF,TGTGCCAGCAGCCAAGGGGACAGGGGAGTTGAAAAACTGTTTTTT
TRBV27,-,-,TRBJ2-1,CASLTPGSGQFF,TGTGCCAGCCTAACCCCCGGTTCAGGACAGTTCTTC
TRBV4-2,TRBD1,-,TRBJ1-6,CASSQEAGQGYSPLHF,TGTGCCAGCAGCCAAGAGGCGGGACAGGGTTATTCACCCCTCCACTTT
TRBV4-2,-,-,TRBJ2-7,CASSQESGYEQYF,TGTGCCAGCAGCCAAGAATCAGGATACGAGCAGTACTTC
TRBV29-1,-,-,TRBJ2-7,CSVVTRSSYEQYF,TGCAGCGTTGTGACTCGTAGCTCCTACGAGCAGTACTTC
TRBV7-6,-,few,TRBJ2-7,CASSLADQGHYEQYF,TGTGCCAGCAGCTTAGCGGATCAGGGGCACTACGAGCAGTACTTC
TRBV5-1,-,-,TRBJ1-1,CASSSSQTSNTEAFF,TGCGCCAGCAGCTCCTCCCAGACATCGAACACTGAAGCTTTCTTT
TRBV25-1,-,-,TRBJ2-3,CASSDTRTSTDTQYF,TGTGCCAGCAGCGACACAAGAACTAGCACAGATACGCAGTATTTT
TRBV7-9,-,-,TRBJ1-4,CASRRGPTNEKLFF,TGTGCCTCTCGAAGGGGCCCAACTAATGAAAAACTGTTTTTT
TRBV30,-,few,TRBJ2-1,CAWSGVAGRNEQFF,TGTGCCTGGAGTGGCGTAGCAGGGCGCAATGAGCAGTTCTTC
TRBV7-6,TRBD1,-,TRBJ1-3,CASSPRQGAFSGNTIYF,TGTGCCAGCAGCCCCCGACAGGGGGCCTTCTCTGGAAACACCATATATTTT
TRBV7-2,TRBD2,-,TRBJ2-7,CASSPRLAGGFTYHEQYF,TGTGCCAGCAGCCCCCGGCTAGCGGGAGGGTTTACCTATCACGAGCAGTACTTC
TRBV10-3,-,-,TRBJ2-5,CASRVVGGETQYF,TGTGCCAGCCGGGTTGTCGGCGGAGAGACCCAGTACTTC
TRBV5-1,TRBD1,few,TRBJ1-4,CASSTGTGSEKLFF,TGCGCCAGCAGCACGGGGACAGGTAGTGAAAAACTGTTTTTT
TRBV6-4,TRBD1,-,TRBJ1-1,CASRKTGGTEAFF,TGTGCCAGCAGAAAGACAGGGGGCACTGAAGCTTTCTTT
TRBV4-2,-,-,TRBJ2-7,CASSQDRGEQYF,TGTGCCAGCAGCCAAGATAGGGGGGAGCAGTACTTC
TRBV7-9,-,-,TRBJ2-5,CASSLEAETQYF,TGTGCCAGCAGTCTCGAAGCGGAGACCCAGTACTTC
TRBV29-1,-,-,TRBJ2-3,CSGTPHSTDTQYF,TGCAGCGGGACTCCCCACAGCACAGATACGCAGTATTTT
TRBV4-3,TRBD2,-,TRBJ2-3,CASSQDSGTSGKDTQYF,TGCGCCAGCAGCCAAGATTCCGGGACTAGCGGCAAAGATACGCAGTATTTT
TRBV7-8,-,-,TRBJ1-4,CASSPLDGRGYEKLFF,TGTGCCAGCAGCCCACTCGACGGGCGCGGGTATGAAAAACTGTTTTTT
TRBV10-3,-,-,TRBJ1-1,CAISPTGNTEAFF,TGTGCCATCAGCCCGACAGGCAACACTGAAGCTTTCTTT